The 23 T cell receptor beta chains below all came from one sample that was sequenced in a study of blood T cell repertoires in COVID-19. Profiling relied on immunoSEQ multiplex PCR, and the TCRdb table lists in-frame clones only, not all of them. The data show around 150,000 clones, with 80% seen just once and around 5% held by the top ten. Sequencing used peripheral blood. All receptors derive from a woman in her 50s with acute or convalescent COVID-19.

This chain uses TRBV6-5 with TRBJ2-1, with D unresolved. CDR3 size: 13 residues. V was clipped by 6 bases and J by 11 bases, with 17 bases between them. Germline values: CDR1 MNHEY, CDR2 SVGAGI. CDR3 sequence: CASRLLTLSQQFF. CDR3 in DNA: TGTGCCAGCAGGCTACTAACCCTTTCCCAGCAGTTCTTC.

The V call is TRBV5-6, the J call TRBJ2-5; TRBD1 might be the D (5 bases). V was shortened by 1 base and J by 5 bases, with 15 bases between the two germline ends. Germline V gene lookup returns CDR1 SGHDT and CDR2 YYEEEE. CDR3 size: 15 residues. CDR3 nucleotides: TGTGCCAGCAGCTTGCCAGACTTCCCAGGGGAGACCCAGTACTTC. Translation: CASSLPDFPGETQYF. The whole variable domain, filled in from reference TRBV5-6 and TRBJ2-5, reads DAGVTQSPTHLIKTRGQQVTLRCSPKSGHDTVSWYQQALGQGPQFIFQYYEEEERQRGNFPDRFSGHQFPNYSSELNVNALLLGDSALYLCASSLPDFPGETQYFGPGTRLLVL.

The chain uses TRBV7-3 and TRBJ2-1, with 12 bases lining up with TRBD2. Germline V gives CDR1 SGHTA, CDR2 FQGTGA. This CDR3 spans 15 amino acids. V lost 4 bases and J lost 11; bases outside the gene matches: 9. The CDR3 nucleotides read TGTGCCAGCAGCTCAGATACTAGCGGGGGGAAGAAGCAGTTCTTC. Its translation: CASSSDTSGGKKQFF.

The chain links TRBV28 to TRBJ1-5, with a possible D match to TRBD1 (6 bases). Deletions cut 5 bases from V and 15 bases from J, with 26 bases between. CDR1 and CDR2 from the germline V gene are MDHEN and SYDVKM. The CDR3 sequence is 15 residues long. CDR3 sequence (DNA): TGTGCCAGCAGTATCGAGGACAGCCTCTTTGAAGGAACGCATTTT. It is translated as CASSIEDSLFEGTHF.

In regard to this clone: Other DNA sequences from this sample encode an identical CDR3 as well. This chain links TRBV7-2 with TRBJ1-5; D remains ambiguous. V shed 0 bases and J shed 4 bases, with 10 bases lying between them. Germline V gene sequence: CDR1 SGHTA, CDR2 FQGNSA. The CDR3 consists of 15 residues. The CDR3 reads CASSLAGRGNQPQHF. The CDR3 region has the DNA TGTGCCAGCAGCTTAGCAGGACGAGGGAATCAGCCCCAGCATTTT. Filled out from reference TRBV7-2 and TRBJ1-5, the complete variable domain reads GAGVSQSPSNKVTEKGKDVELRCDPISGHTALYWYRQSLGQGLEFLIYFQGNSAPDKSGLPSDRFSAERTGGSVSTLTIQRTQQEDSAVYLCASSLAGRGNQPQHFGDGTRLSIL.

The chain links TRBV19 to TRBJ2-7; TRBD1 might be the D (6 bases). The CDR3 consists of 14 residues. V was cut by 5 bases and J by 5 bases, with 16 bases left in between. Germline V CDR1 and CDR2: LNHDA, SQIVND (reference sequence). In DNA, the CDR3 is TGTGCCAGTAGTGTCACCGGGACACTCGACGAGCAGTACTTC. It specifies CASSVTGTLDEQYF.

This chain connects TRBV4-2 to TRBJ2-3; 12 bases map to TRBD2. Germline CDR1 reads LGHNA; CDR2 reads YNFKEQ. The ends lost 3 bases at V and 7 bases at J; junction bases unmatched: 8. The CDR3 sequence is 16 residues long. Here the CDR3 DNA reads TGTGCCAGCAGCCACCTACTAGCGGGGGGAATCTATACGCAGTATTTT. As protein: CASSHLLAGGIYTQYF.

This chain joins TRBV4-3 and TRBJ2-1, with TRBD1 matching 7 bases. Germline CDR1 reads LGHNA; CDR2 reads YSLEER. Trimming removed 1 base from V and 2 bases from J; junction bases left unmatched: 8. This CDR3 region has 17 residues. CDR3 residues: CASSQASPGTAYNEQFF. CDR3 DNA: TGCGCCAGCAGCCAAGCAAGCCCGGGGACAGCCTACAATGAGCAGTTCTTC.

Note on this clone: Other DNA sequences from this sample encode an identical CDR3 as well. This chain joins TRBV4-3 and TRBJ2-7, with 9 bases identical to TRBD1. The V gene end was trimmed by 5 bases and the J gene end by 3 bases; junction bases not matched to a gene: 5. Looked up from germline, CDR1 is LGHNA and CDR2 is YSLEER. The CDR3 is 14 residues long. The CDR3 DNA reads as TGCGCCAGCAGCAAGGGACAGGGACGCTACGAGCAGTACTTC. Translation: CASSKGQGRYEQYF.

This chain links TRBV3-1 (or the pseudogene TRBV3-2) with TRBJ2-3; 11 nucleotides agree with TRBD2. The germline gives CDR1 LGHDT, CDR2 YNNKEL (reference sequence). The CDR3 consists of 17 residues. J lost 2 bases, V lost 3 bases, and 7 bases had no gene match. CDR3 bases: TGTGCCAGCAGCCATTACCTAGCGGGGGGCTCCACAGATACGCAGTATTTT. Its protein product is CASSHYLAGGSTDTQYF.

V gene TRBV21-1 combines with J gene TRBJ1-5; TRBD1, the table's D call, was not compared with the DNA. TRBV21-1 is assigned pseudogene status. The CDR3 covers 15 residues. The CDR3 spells CASSTAGTGNQPQHF. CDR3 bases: TGTGCCAGCAGCACTGCCGGGACAGGCAATCAGCCCCAGCATTTT.

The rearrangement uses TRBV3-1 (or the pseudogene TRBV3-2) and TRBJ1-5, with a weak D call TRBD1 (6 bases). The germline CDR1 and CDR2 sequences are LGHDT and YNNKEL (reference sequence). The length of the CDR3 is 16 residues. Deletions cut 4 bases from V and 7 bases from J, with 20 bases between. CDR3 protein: CASSLEAAGRGQPQHF. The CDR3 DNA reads TGTGCCAGCAGCCTTGAGGCAGCAGGGAGGGGGCAGCCCCAGCATTTT.

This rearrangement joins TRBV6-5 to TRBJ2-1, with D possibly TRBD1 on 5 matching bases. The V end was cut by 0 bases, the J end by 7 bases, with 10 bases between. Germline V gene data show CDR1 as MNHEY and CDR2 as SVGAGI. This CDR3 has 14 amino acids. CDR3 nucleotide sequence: TGTGCCAGCAGTTACTCGGCAGGGAAGAATGAGCAGTTCTTC. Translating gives CASSYSAGKNEQFF.

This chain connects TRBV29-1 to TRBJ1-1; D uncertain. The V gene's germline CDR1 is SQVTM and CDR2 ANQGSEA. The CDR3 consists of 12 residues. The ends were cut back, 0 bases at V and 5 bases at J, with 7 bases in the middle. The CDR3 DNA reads TGCAGCGTTGAAGATGGGAGGACTGAAGCTTTCTTT. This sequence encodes CSVEDGRTEAFF.

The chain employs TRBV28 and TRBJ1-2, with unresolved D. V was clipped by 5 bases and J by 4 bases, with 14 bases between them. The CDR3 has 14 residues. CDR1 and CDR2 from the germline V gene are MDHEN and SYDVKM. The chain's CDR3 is CASSRPDMGYGYTF. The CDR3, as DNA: TGTGCCAGCAGTCGTCCTGACATGGGCTATGGCTACACCTTC.

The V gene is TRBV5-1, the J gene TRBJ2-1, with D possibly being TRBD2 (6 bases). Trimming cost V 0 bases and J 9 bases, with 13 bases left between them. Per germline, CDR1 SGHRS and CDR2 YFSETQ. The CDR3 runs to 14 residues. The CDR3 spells CASSLAKGRGEQFF. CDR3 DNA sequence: TGCGCCAGCAGCTTGGCCAAGGGGCGGGGTGAGCAGTTCTTC.

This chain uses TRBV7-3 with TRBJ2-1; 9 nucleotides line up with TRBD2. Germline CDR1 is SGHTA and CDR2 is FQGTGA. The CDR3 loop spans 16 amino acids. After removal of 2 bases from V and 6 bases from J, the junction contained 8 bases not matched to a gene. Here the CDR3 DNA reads TGTGCCAGCAGCTTAGGGGGGACTAGCAGAGTCAATGAGCAGTTCTTC. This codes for CASSLGGTSRVNEQFF. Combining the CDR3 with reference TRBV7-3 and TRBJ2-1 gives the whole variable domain GAGVSQTPSNKVTEKGKYVELRCDPISGHTALYWYRQSLGQGPEFLIYFQGTGAADDSGLPNDRFFAVRPEGSVSTLKIQRTERGDSAVYLCASSLGGTSRVNEQFFGPGTRLTVL.

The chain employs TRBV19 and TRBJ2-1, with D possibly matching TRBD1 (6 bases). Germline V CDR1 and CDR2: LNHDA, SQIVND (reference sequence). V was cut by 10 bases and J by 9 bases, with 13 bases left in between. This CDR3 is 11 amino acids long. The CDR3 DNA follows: TGTGCCACTAGAGGGGGTATTGAGCAGTTCTTC. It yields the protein CATRGGIEQFF.

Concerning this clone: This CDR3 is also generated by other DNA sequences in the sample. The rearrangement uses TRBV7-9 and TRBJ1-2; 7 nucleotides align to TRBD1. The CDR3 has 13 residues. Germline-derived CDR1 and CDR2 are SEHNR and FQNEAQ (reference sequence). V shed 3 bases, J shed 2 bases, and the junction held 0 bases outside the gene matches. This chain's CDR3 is CASSLGQNYGYTF. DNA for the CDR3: TGTGCCAGCAGCTTGGGACAGAACTATGGCTACACCTTC.

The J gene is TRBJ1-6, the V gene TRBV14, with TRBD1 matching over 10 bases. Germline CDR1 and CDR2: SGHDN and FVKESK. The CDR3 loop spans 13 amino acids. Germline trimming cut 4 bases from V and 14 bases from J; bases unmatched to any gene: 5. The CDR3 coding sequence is TGTGCCAGCAGCCCCACGGACAGGGGGACCCTCCACTTT. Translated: CASSPTDRGTLHF. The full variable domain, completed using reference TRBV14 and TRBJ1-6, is EAGVTQFPSHSVIEKGQTVTLRCDPISGHDNLYWYRRVMGKEIKFLLHFVKESKQDESGMPNNRFLAERTGGTYSTLKVQPAELEDSGVYFCASSPTDRGTLHFGNGTRLTVT.

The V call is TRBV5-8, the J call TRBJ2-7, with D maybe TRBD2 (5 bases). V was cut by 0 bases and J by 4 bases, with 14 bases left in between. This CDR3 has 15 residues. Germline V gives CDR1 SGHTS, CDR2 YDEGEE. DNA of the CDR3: TGTGCCAGCAGCTTGGGGACTTCCCACCGTTACGAGCAGTACTTC. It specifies CASSLGTSHRYEQYF.

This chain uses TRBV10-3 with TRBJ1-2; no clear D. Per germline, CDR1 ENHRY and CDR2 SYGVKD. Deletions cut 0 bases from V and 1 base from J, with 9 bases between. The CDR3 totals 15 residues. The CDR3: CAISESNGLNYGYTF. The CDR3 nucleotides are TGTGCCATCAGTGAGTCGAACGGTCTTAACTATGGCTACACCTTC.

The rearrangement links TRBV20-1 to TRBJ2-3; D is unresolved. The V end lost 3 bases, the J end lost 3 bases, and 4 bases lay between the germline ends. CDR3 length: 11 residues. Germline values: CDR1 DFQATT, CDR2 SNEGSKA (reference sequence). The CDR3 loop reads CSASRTDTQYF. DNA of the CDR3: TGCAGTGCTAGTCGGACAGATACGCAGTATTTT.